The 21 T cell receptor beta chains presented below share a single source sample, sequenced in a study of blood T cell repertoires in COVID-19. The table came from immunoSEQ multiplex PCR; TCRdb's copy has only in-frame clones and leaves some out. The data show over 250,000 clones, with just under 90% seen just once and about 2% held by the top ten. The material sequenced was PBMCs or T cells enriched from blood (not recorded which). The receptors shown here come from a woman aged 55-70 years who had recovered from COVID-19.

The chain recombines TRBV19 with TRBJ2-5, with D maybe TRBD2 (6 bases). Germline V gives CDR1 LNHDA, CDR2 SQIVND (reference sequence). V dropped 10 bases and J dropped 4 bases, with 22 bases sitting between them. The CDR3 contains 15 residues. The CDR3: CATSLGGGISETQYF. The DNA for the CDR3 is TGTGCCACTTCGCTGGGGGGTGGAATATCAGAGACCCAGTACTTC.

The chain links TRBV28 to TRBJ2-5; D may be TRBD2 (5 bases). Germline V gene lookup returns CDR1 MDHEN and CDR2 SYDVKM. The germline V and J ends were trimmed by 6 bases and 0 bases, with 11 bases remaining between them. The CDR3 extends over 14 amino acids. This CDR3 is CASSHFGDQETQYF. The CDR3 DNA sequence: TGTGCCAGCAGCCACTTCGGGGACCAAGAGACCCAGTACTTC.

CDR3: CASSSEAGTTDTQYF. DNA for the CDR3: TGTGCCAGCAGCTCCGAGGCGGGGACCACAGATACGCAGTATTTT. The chain has TRBV5-4 and TRBJ2-3; D is perhaps TRBD2 (6 bases). The CDR3 is 15 amino acids. Germline CDR1 is SGHNT and CDR2 is YYREEE (reference sequence). With 3 bases removed from V and 2 bases from J, the gap between germline ends came to 13 bases.

This clone occurred once. This chain links TRBV11-2 with TRBJ2-5; 7 bases fit TRBD1. Trimming took 5 bases from V and 4 from J; bases not matched to a gene: 7. The germline gives CDR1 SGHAT, CDR2 FQNNGV. There are 14 residues in the CDR3. DNA for the CDR3: TGTGCCAGCAGCCCTGACAGGGACCGAGAGACCCAGTACTTC. Protein: CASSPDRDRETQYF.

This rearrangement joins TRBV19 to TRBJ1-5; tentatively, D is TRBD1 (6 bases). Germline CDR1 reads LNHDA; CDR2 reads SQIVND (reference sequence). The CDR3 totals 13 residues. Deletions cut 6 bases from V and 6 bases from J, with 12 bases between. The CDR3: CASRSRGSQPQHF. The CDR3 DNA reads as TGTGCCAGTAGATCCAGGGGAAGTCAGCCCCAGCATTTT.

This sequence joins TRBV19 and TRBJ2-2; D not certain. Trimming stripped 1 base from V and 3 bases from J, with 6 bases between. Germline lookup yields CDR1 LNHDA and CDR2 SQIVND (reference sequence). This CDR3 is built from 14 residues. DNA of the CDR3: TGTGCCAGTAGTATAGGACAAGACACCGGGGAGCTGTTTTTT. Its protein product is CASSIGQDTGELFF.

The genes are TRBV18 and TRBJ2-1, with D perhaps matching TRBD2 (6 bases). Between the trimmed V and J ends, which lost 5 bases and 8 bases, there was a span of 13 bases. From germline, CDR1 is KGHSH and CDR2 LQKENI. The CDR3 runs to 13 residues. DNA of the CDR3: TGTGCCAGCTCATTAGCGGTTACGGATGAGCAGTTCTTC. Translated, it gives CASSLAVTDEQFF.

V usage is TRBV7-3 and J usage is TRBJ2-5, with 8 positions matching TRBD2. The germline gives CDR1 SGHTA, CDR2 FQGTGA. The trim removed 4 bases at V and 1 base at J, leaving 2 bases unmatched. The CDR3 runs to 14 residues. CDR3 in DNA: TGTGCCAGCAGCTCCGGGGGGGCCCAAGAGACCCAGTACTTC. Translated, it gives CASSSGGAQETQYF.

A note on this clone: Other DNA sequences in the sample encode the same CDR3. The V call is TRBV28, the J call TRBJ1-5; D is uncertain. CDR3 size: 12 residues. Germline V CDR1 and CDR2: MDHEN, SYDVKM. With 1 base removed from V and 7 bases from J, the gap between germline ends came to 5 bases. CDR3 bases: TGTGCCAGCAGTTTATTCCTCCAGCCCCAGCATTTT. This codes for CASSLFLQPQHF.

This chain uses TRBV5-6 with TRBJ2-3; TRBD2 matches at 16 bases. The V gene end was trimmed by 0 bases and the J gene end by 1 base; junction bases not matched to a gene: 5. The CDR3 consists of 19 residues. Germline CDR1 is SGHDT and CDR2 is YYEEEE. The CDR3 loop reads CASSLGGLAGGLGTDTQYF. The CDR3, as DNA: TGTGCCAGCAGCTTGGGGGGACTAGCGGGAGGGCTGGGCACAGATACGCAGTATTTT. Variable domain in full (rest from reference TRBV5-6 and TRBJ2-3): DAGVTQSPTHLIKTRGQQVTLRCSPKSGHDTVSWYQQALGQGPQFIFQYYEEEERQRGNFPDRFSGHQFPNYSSELNVNALLLGDSALYLCASSLGGLAGGLGTDTQYFGPGTRLTVL.

The V and J genes are TRBV4-1 and TRBJ2-3; D unclear. Between the trimmed V and J ends, which lost 2 bases and 4 bases, there was a span of 4 bases. CDR3 length: 12 amino acids. Germline V gives CDR1 MGHRA, CDR2 YSYEKL. DNA of the CDR3: TGCGCCAGCAGCCAACTCCCAGATACGCAGTATTTT. The encoded protein is CASSQLPDTQYF.

This sequence joins TRBV12-3 or TRBV12-4 and TRBJ2-3, with D possibly TRBD1 on 5 matching bases. The CDR3 is 13 residues long. V gave up 7 bases and J gave up 0 bases, with 8 bases separating them. The CDR3: CASMDTSTDTQYF. Here the CDR3 DNA reads TGTGCCAGCATGGACACAAGCACAGATACGCAGTATTTT.

The chain carries TRBV21-1 and TRBJ2-7; the table's D gene call, TRBD2, was not cross checked with the DNA. TRBV21-1 is recorded as a pseudogene. The CDR3 is 20 amino acids. CDR3 coding DNA: TGTGCCAGCAGCAAAAGAAGGACTAGCGGGAGGGCCGACTCCACCTACGAGCAGTACTTC. Protein product: CASSKRRTSGRADSTYEQYF.

This rearrangement joins TRBV6-1 to TRBJ1-1; D unclear. This CDR3 is built from 14 residues. Germline CDR1 MNHNS, CDR2 SASEGT. V lost 3 bases and J 3 bases, leaving 11 bases between the germline ends. CDR3 sequence: CASSDVKRDTEAFF. The CDR3 DNA is TGTGCCAGCAGTGATGTGAAACGGGACACTGAAGCTTTCTTT.

The chain couples TRBV24-1 to TRBJ1-1; D remains ambiguous. The CDR3 covers 14 residues. The ends were cut back, 5 bases at V and 0 bases at J, with 9 bases in the middle. Germline V gene lookup returns CDR1 KGHDR and CDR2 SFDVKD. CDR3 bases: TGTGCCACCAGTGGCTCATCAGTGAACACTGAAGCTTTCTTT. Residues: CATSGSSVNTEAFF.

The V gene is TRBV19, the J gene TRBJ1-5, with 7 bases aligning to TRBD1. Germline V gives CDR1 LNHDA, CDR2 SQIVND (reference sequence). V lost 7 bases and J lost 5; bases outside the gene matches: 11. This CDR3 region has 15 residues. CDR3 nucleotides: TGTGCCAGTAACGTAGTTGGGGACAGAGATCAGCCCCAGCATTTT. Its protein is CASNVVGDRDQPQHF.

V usage is TRBV19 and J usage is TRBJ2-3; possible D gene TRBD1, 6 bases. CDR3 length: 14 residues. V was clipped by 4 bases and J by 5 bases, with 13 bases between them. The germline gives CDR1 LNHDA, CDR2 SQIVND (reference sequence). CDR3 amino acids: CASSRTGSLDTQYF. The CDR3 nucleotides read TGTGCCAGTAGTAGAACAGGGTCCCTAGATACGCAGTATTTT.

The chain is built from TRBV24-1 and TRBJ2-2, with 7 bases identical to TRBD1. V shed 9 bases and J 5 bases; nucleotides not matched to a gene: 8. Germline assignment: CDR1 KGHDR and CDR2 SFDVKD. The CDR3 consists of 14 residues. The CDR3 DNA is TGTGCCACCTCAGGGGGACAAGCAACCGGGGAGCTGTTTTTT. Translating gives CATSGGQATGELFF.

The chain is built from TRBV27 and TRBJ1-1; D may be TRBD1 (6 bases). V was trimmed by 2 bases and J by 3 bases, leaving 10 bases between them. Per the germline V gene, CDR1 is MNHEY and CDR2 is SMNVEV (reference sequence). This CDR3 is built from 14 residues. The CDR3 sequence: CASSLGRGDTEAFF. The CDR3 nucleotides are TGTGCCAGCAGTTTAGGGAGGGGGGACACTGAAGCTTTCTTT.

The chain has TRBV28 and TRBJ1-1; 8 nucleotides match TRBD1. CDR3 length: 16 residues. V was clipped by 6 bases and J by 5 bases; unmatched bases: 14. Per the germline V gene, CDR1 is MDHEN and CDR2 is SYDVKM. CDR3 in DNA: TGTGCCAGCAGACCTCCCTTCCGGGACAGGCAAACTGAAGCTTTCTTT. It specifies CASRPPFRDRQTEAFF. The full variable domain, in which reference TRBV28 and TRBJ1-1 provide the parts outside the CDR3, is DVKVTQSSRYLVKRTGEKVFLECVQDMDHENMFWYRQDPGLGLRLIYFSYDVKMKEKGDIPEGYSVSREKKERFSLILESASTNQTSMYLCASRPPFRDRQTEAFFGQGTRLTVV.

DNA for the CDR3: TGCAGCGTCTCGGACAGGGGGCACTCACCCCTCCACTTT. Translating gives CSVSDRGHSPLHF. The chain is built from TRBV29-1 and TRBJ1-6; 11 positions agree with TRBD1. In germline, CDR1 is SQVTM, CDR2 ANQGSEA. After removal of 6 bases from V and 10 bases from J, the junction contained 5 bases not matched to a gene. CDR3 length equals 13 residues. Variable domain in full (rest from reference TRBV29-1 and TRBJ1-6): SAVISQKPSRDICQRGTSLTIQCQVDSQVTMMFWYRQQPGQSLTLIATANQGSEATYESGFVIDKFPISRPNLTFSTLTVSNMSPEDSSIYLCSVSDRGHSPLHFGNGTRLTVT.